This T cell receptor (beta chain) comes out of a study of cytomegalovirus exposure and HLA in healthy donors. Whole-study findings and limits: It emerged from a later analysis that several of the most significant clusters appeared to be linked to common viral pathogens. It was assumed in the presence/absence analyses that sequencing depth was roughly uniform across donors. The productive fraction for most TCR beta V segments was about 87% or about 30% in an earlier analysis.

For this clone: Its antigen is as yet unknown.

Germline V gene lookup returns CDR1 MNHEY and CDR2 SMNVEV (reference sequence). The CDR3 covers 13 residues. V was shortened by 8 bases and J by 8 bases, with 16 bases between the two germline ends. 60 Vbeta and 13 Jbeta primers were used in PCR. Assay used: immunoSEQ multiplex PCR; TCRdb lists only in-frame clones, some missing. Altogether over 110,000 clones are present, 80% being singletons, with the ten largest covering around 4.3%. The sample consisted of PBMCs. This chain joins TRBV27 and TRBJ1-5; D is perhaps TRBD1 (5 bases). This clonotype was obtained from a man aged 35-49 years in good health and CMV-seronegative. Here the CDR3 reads CASAGGGREPQHF. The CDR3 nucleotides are TGTGCCAGCGCGGGGGGAGGGCGGGAGCCCCAGCATTTT.